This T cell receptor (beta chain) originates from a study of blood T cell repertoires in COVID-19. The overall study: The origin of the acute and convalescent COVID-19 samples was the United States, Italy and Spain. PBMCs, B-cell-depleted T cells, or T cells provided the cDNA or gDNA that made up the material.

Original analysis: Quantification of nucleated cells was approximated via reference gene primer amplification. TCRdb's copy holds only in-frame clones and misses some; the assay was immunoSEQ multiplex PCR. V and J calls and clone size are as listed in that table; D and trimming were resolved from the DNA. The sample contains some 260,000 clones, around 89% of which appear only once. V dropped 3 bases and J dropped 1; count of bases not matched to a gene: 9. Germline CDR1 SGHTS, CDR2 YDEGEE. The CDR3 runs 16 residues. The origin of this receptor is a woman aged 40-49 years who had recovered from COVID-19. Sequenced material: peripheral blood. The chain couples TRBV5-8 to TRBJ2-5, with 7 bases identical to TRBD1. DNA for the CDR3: TGTGCCAGCAGCTCCCGGCCCGGGACAGCCCAAGAGACCCAGTACTTC. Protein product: CASSSRPGTAQETQYF.